This TCR beta chain was sequenced during a study of cytomegalovirus exposure and HLA in healthy donors. Study conclusions and caveats: Specific recognition of CMV antigens was confirmed in vitro for a few chains (all CMV-associated). Altogether, 150 to 200 TCR beta chains were recorded as cytomegalovirus-associated. HLA alleles showed associations with some 17,000 TCR beta sequences in a later analysis, at a 0.05 false discovery rate. TCR beta sequences reportedly predicted most subjects' HLA-A and HLA-B alleles accurately.

Amplification used 60 Vbeta primers and 13 Jbeta primers. The table came from immunoSEQ multiplex PCR; TCRdb's copy has only in-frame clones and leaves some out. The repertoire consists of 200,000 or so clones, with around 84% occurring once and the leading ten covering 2% to 3%. This clone was found once. As yet, its antigen is unknown. With 4 bases clipped from V and 6 bases from J, the junction kept 11 bases outside the gene matches. CDR1 and CDR2 (germline): SNHLY, FYNNEI. This CDR3 is built from 15 residues. V gene TRBV2 combines with J gene TRBJ1-1; 7 positions agree with TRBD1. The sample comprised PBMCs. This TCR derives from a woman between 50 and 59 years old in good health and CMV-seropositive. The DNA for the CDR3 is TGTGCCAGCAGTGTAGTGACTTGGGGACAGCCTGAAGCTTTCTTT. This gives the protein CASSVVTWGQPEAFF.